These T cell receptor beta chains were read from a single sample in a study of T cell repertoires in cytomegalovirus infection. Their recognized antigens are unknown. TCRdb re-derived calls from the reads in MiXCR, one entry per CDR3 protein. Of about 700,000 distinct CDR3 sequences listed, around 35% are singletons. The sample was cultured PBMCs, taken from culture after CMV antigen stimulation. Every receptor here comes from a human donor in good health (CMV status not recorded). Some clones in this sample may be carry-over from other donors' samples. Each CDR3 is given with its conserved first and last residue. Fields, in order: V gene, J gene, clone size, D gene, CDR3 DNA, CDR3 protein. The D gene is left open where the match is weak. Size tells how often a clone was seen (once, few, many) or the class of an expanded clone, and some rows leave it out.

v_gene: TRBV12-3/TRBV12-4
j_gene: TRBJ2-3
abundance: -
d_gene: -
CDR3nt: TGTGCCAGCAGTTACGGACGGGAGTCTAGCACAGATACGCAGTATTTT
CDR3aa: CASSYGRESSTDTQYF

v_gene: TRBV24-1
j_gene: TRBJ2-1
abundance: -
d_gene: TRBD2
CDR3nt: TGTGCCACCAGTGATTTGGGCGGGAGGATGTACAATGAGCAGTTCTTC
CDR3aa: CATSDLGGRMYNEQFF

v_gene: TRBV7-2
j_gene: TRBJ2-2
abundance: many
d_gene: -
CDR3nt: TGTGCCAGCAGCTTATTGCGAGGGAACACCGGGGAGCTGTTTTTT
CDR3aa: CASSLLRGNTGELFF

v_gene: TRBV7-6
j_gene: TRBJ2-7
abundance: few
d_gene: -
CDR3nt: TGTGCCAGCAGCCACCCTCAGGGAAGCTACGAGCAGTACTTC
CDR3aa: CASSHPQGSYEQYF

v_gene: TRBV12-3/TRBV12-4
j_gene: TRBJ2-1
abundance: few
d_gene: -
CDR3nt: TGTGCCAGCAGTGGGCCTCACAATGAGCAGTTCTTC
CDR3aa: CASSGPHNEQFF

v_gene: TRBV12-3/TRBV12-4
j_gene: TRBJ2-7
abundance: -
d_gene: -
CDR3nt: TGTGCCAGCAGTTTAGGGGGCTGGGCGTCCTACGAGCAGTACTTC
CDR3aa: CASSLGGWASYEQYF

v_gene: TRBV24-1
j_gene: TRBJ2-1
abundance: few
d_gene: TRBD1
CDR3nt: TGTGCCACCAGTGATTTGAGGACAGGACGTAGCGATGAGCAGTTCTTC
CDR3aa: CATSDLRTGRSDEQFF

v_gene: TRBV5-1
j_gene: TRBJ2-1
abundance: -
d_gene: -
CDR3nt: TGCGCCAGCAGCGAAGGGGCCCGTGGGCATGAGCAGTTCTTC
CDR3aa: CASSEGARGHEQFF

v_gene: TRBV5-6
j_gene: TRBJ1-2
abundance: -
d_gene: -
CDR3nt: TGTGCCAGCAGCTTCGGGACGGCTTATCTTACCTTC
CDR3aa: CASSFGTAYLTF

v_gene: TRBV12-3/TRBV12-4
j_gene: TRBJ2-4
abundance: -
d_gene: -
CDR3nt: TGTGCCAGCAGTTTGACACGACCCGAAAACATTCAGTACTTC
CDR3aa: CASSLTRPENIQYF

v_gene: TRBV20-1
j_gene: TRBJ2-1
abundance: few
d_gene: -
CDR3nt: TGCAGTGCTAGTCAGTATGAGCAGTTCTTC
CDR3aa: CSASQYEQFF

v_gene: TRBV7-2
j_gene: TRBJ2-7
abundance: -
d_gene: TRBD1
CDR3nt: TGTGCCAGCAGCGTAAGGACAGGGGACATTTCCTACGAGCAGTACTTC
CDR3aa: CASSVRTGDISYEQYF

v_gene: TRBV19
j_gene: TRBJ2-1
abundance: -
d_gene: -
CDR3nt: TGTGCCAGTAGTATCCCAGGTAATGAGCAGTTCTTC
CDR3aa: CASSIPGNEQFF

v_gene: TRBV7-6
j_gene: TRBJ2-1
abundance: many
d_gene: TRBD2
CDR3nt: TGTGCCAGCAGCCACCGGGGACTAGGTGTTTGGAGTGAGCAGTTCTTC
CDR3aa: CASSHRGLGVWSEQFF

v_gene: TRBV6-5
j_gene: TRBJ2-3
abundance: few
d_gene: -
CDR3nt: TGTGCCACCTCCTCCGAAGCGGGTCTTAGCACAGATACGCAGTATTTT
CDR3aa: CATSSEAGLSTDTQYF

v_gene: TRBV7-2
j_gene: TRBJ2-1
abundance: -
d_gene: -
CDR3nt: TGTGCCAGCAGCCCTAGGGCTAACAATGAGCAGTTCTTC
CDR3aa: CASSPRANNEQFF

v_gene: TRBV7-6
j_gene: TRBJ1-3
abundance: few
d_gene: TRBD1
CDR3nt: TGTGCCAGCAGCCCGGGACAGGGAAGCTCTGGAAACACCATATATTTT
CDR3aa: CASSPGQGSSGNTIYF

v_gene: TRBV7-2
j_gene: TRBJ2-3
abundance: few
d_gene: TRBD1
CDR3nt: TGTGCCACCATGAGGGGGCAACGGGGCACAGATACGCAGTATTTT
CDR3aa: CATMRGQRGTDTQYF

v_gene: TRBV18
j_gene: TRBJ2-5
abundance: once
d_gene: -
CDR3nt: TGTGCCAGCTCACCCGGGCCCCCGACTCGAGAGACCCAGTACTTC
CDR3aa: CASSPGPPTRETQYF

v_gene: TRBV20-1
j_gene: TRBJ2-1
abundance: -
d_gene: -
CDR3nt: TGCAGTGCTAGCAGTCCCCTCCTATCGAGGGGTACAGTTGAGCAGTTCTTC
CDR3aa: CSASSPLLSRGTVEQFF

v_gene: TRBV6-1
j_gene: TRBJ2-2
abundance: -
d_gene: -
CDR3nt: TGTGCCAGCACCTGGCTAGAAACAACGAACACCGGGGAGCTGTTTTTT
CDR3aa: CASTWLETTNTGELFF

v_gene: TRBV10-3
j_gene: TRBJ2-3
abundance: -
d_gene: -
CDR3nt: TGTGCCATCAGCACCCGAGGGGGAGATACGCAGTATTTT
CDR3aa: CAISTRGGDTQYF

v_gene: TRBV6-1
j_gene: TRBJ1-1
abundance: -
d_gene: TRBD1
CDR3nt: TGTGCCAGCAGTTTCCGGACAGGGGTCACTGAAGCTTTCTTT
CDR3aa: CASSFRTGVTEAFF

v_gene: TRBV7-2
j_gene: TRBJ2-5
abundance: -
d_gene: -
CDR3nt: TGTGCCAGCAGCTTAGCGCGGTTCAGGGCGAACCAAGAGACCCAGTACTTC
CDR3aa: CASSLARFRANQETQYF

v_gene: TRBV20-1
j_gene: TRBJ2-7
abundance: -
d_gene: -
CDR3nt: TGCAGTGCTAGAGATTACAGGGACCCCTACGAGCAGTACTTC
CDR3aa: CSARDYRDPYEQYF

v_gene: TRBV12-3/TRBV12-4
j_gene: TRBJ2-6
abundance: many
d_gene: -
CDR3nt: TGTGCCAGCAGTTTAGGTAGCTCTGGGGCCAACGTCCTGACTTTC
CDR3aa: CASSLGSSGANVLTF